This entry concerns a single T cell receptor (beta chain). This record comes from a study of blood T cell repertoires in COVID-19. Recovered status in Cohort 3 required two negative PCRs, clearance, or symptom resolution. V was trimmed by 4 bases and J by 2 bases, leaving 16 bases between them. CDR3 length equals 16 residues. Germline CDR1 is SGHRS and CDR2 is YFSETQ. Data came from immunoSEQ multiplex PCR; TCRdb stores just in-frame clones and leaves some out. The sample lists under 250,000 clones; roughly 80% were seen once. The chain couples TRBV5-1 to TRBJ2-1; possible D gene TRBD1, 5 bases. Input material: PBMCs or T cells enriched from blood (not recorded which). This clonotype was obtained from a man in his 60s who had recovered from COVID-19. The CDR3, as DNA: TGCGCCAGCAGCCCAAACGCAGGGCCTACCTACAATGAGCAGTTCTTC. It encodes CASSPNAGPTYNEQFF.